Sequencing of this T cell receptor (beta chain) was carried out in a study of blood T cell repertoires in COVID-19. Sequenced by immunoSEQ multiplex PCR; TCRdb stores in-frame clones only, minus some. The sample has about 180,000 clones, approximately 80% seen once. This clone showed up just a few times. Sequencing was carried out using peripheral blood. The TCR was taken from a woman between 40 and 50 years old with COVID-19, enrolled during active disease.

The CDR3 sequence is CASSPGEYYGYTF. DNA of the CDR3: TGCGCCAGCAGCCCCGGGGAGTATTATGGCTACACCTTC. The chain employs TRBV5-1 and TRBJ1-2; D gene unclear. Trimming left V 4 bases short and J 5 bases short, with 12 bases between. The germline CDR1 and CDR2 sequences are SGHRS and YFSETQ. There are 13 residues in the CDR3.